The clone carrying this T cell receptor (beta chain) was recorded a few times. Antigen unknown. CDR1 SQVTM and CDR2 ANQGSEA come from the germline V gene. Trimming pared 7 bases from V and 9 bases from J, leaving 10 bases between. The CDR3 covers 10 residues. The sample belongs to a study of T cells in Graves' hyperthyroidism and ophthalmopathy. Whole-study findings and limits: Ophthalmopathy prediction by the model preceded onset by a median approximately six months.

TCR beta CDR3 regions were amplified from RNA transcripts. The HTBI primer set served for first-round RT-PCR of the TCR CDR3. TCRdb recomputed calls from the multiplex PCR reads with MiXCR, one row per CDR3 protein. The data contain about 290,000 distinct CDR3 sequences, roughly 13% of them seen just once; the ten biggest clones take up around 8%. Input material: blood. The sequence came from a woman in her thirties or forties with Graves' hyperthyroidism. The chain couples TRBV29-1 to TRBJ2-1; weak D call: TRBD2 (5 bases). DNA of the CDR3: TGCAGCGGAAACGAGGGTGAGCAGTTCTTC. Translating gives CSGNEGEQFF.